This T cell receptor (beta chain) was identified during a study of blood T cell repertoires in COVID-19. Across the study: Acute-phase and convalescent COVID-19 samples originated in the United States, Italy and Spain. PBMCs, B-cell-depleted T cells, or T cells provided the cDNA or gDNA that made up the material.

Germline V gene sequence: CDR1 LGHNA, CDR2 YNFKEQ. Trimming shortened V by 0 bases and J by 3 bases, and 11 bases separated the two germline ends. The CDR3 has 15 amino acids. In the authors' methods: Counts of nucleated cells, estimated from reference gene primer amplification, were obtained. Assay: immunoSEQ multiplex PCR; the TCRdb copy retains only in-frame clones and omits some. V, J and clone size are taken as reported in that table, and D and trimming were inferred from the DNA itself. The repertoire holds about 98,000 clones, with about 80% as singletons. The sequenced sample consisted of peripheral blood. The sequence derives from a man in his 70s with active or convalescent COVID-19. The rearrangement joins TRBV4-2 to TRBJ1-2; the D gene is possibly TRBD1 (5 bases). The chain's CDR3 is CASSQDYAGHYGYTF. The DNA for the CDR3 is TGTGCCAGCAGCCAAGATTATGCAGGGCACTATGGCTACACCTTC.